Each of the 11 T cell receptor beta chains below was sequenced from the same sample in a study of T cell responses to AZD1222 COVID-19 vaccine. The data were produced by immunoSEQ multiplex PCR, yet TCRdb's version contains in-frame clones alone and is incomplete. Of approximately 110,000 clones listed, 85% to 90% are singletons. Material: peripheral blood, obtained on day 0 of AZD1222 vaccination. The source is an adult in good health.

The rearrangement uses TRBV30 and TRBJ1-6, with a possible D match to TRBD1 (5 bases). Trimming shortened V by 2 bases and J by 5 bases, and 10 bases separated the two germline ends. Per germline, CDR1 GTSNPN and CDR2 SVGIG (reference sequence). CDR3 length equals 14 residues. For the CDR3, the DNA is TGTGCCTGGAGTAGGGGACGGAATAATTCACCCCTCCACTTT. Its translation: CAWSRGRNNSPLHF.

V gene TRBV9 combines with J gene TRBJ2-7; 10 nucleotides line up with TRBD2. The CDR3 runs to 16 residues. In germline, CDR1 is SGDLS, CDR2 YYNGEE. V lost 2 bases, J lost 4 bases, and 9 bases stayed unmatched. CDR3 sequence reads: CASSVGPSGSGYEQYF. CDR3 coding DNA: TGTGCCAGCAGCGTCGGGCCTAGCGGGAGTGGGTACGAGCAGTACTTC.

DNA of the CDR3: TGCGCCAGCAGCTACGGAGGTGGAATGAACACTGAAGCTTTCTTT. Translation: CASSYGGGMNTEAFF. The chain joins TRBV5-1 to TRBJ1-1; D gene uncertain. V was shortened by 3 bases and J by 0 bases, with 12 bases between the two germline ends. The CDR3 is 15 amino acids. CDR1 is SGHRS, CDR2 YFSETQ, per germline.

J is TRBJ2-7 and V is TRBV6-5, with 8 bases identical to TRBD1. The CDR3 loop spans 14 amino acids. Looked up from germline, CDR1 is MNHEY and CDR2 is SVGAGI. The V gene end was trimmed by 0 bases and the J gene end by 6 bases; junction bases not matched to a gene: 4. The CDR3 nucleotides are TGTGCCAGCAGTTACTCGGGACAGGTCTCCGAGCAGTACTTC. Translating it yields CASSYSGQVSEQYF.

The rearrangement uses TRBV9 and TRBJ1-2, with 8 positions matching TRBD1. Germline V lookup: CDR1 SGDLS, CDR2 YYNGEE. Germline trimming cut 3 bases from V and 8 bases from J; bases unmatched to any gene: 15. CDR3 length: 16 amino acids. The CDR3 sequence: CASSASGNQGAQGYTF. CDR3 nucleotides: TGTGCCAGCAGCGCTTCGGGTAACCAGGGGGCGCAAGGCTACACCTTC. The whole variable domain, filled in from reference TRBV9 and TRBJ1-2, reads DSGVTQTPKHLITATGQRVTLRCSPRSGDLSVYWYQQSLDQGLQFLIQYYNGEERAKGNILERFSAQQFPDLHSELNLSSLELGDSALYFCASSASGNQGAQGYTFGSGTRLTVV.

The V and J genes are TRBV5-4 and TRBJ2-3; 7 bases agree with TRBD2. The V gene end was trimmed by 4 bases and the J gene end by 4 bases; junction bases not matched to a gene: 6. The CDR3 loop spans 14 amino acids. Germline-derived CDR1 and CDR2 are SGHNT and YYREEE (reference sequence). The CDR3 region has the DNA TGTGCCAGCAGCCCCCGGACTAGAGCAGATACGCAGTATTTT. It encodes CASSPRTRADTQYF.

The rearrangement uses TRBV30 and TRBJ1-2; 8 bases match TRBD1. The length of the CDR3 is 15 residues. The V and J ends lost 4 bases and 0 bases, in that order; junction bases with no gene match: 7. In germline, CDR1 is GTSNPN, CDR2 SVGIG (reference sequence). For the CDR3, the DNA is TGTGCCTGGACATCCGGGACAGGAACTAACTATGGCTACACCTTC. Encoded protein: CAWTSGTGTNYGYTF. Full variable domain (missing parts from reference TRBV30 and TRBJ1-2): SQTIHQWPATLVQPVGSPLSLECTVEGTSNPNLYWYRQAAGRGLQLLFYSVGIGQISSEVPQNLSASRPQDRQFILSSKKLLLSDSGFYLCAWTSGTGTNYGYTFGSGTRLTVV.

The CDR3, as DNA: TGTGCCACCAGTGACCCCGGACGGCCCACAGGCGAAGCTTTCTTT. Protein product: CATSDPGRPTGEAFF. The chain combines TRBV24-1 with TRBJ1-1, with a tentative D call TRBD1 (5 bases). V dropped 4 bases and J dropped 8 bases, with 19 bases sitting between them. CDR3 size: 15 residues. The germline CDR1 and CDR2 sequences are KGHDR and SFDVKD.

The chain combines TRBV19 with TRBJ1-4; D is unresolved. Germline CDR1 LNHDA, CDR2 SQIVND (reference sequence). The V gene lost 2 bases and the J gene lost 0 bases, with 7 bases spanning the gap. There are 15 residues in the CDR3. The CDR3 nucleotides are TGTGCCAGTAGTATACAAACAGCAACTAATGAAAAACTGTTTTTT. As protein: CASSIQTATNEKLFF.

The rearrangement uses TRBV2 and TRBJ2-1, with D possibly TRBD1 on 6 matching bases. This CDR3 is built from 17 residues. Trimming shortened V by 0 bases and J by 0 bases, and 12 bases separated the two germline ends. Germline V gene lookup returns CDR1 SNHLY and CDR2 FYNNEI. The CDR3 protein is CASSEAGRGSSYNEQFF. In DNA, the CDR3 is TGTGCCAGCAGTGAAGCGGGCAGGGGAAGCTCCTACAATGAGCAGTTCTTC.

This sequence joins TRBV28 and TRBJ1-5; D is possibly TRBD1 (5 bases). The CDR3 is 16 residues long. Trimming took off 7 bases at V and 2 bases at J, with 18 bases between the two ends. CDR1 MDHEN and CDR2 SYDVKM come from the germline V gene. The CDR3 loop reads CASTQVGGLGNQPQHF. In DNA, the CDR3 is TGTGCCAGCACCCAGGTGGGGGGGTTAGGCAATCAGCCCCAGCATTTT.